One sample yielded the 22 T cell receptor beta chains listed below, sequenced in a study of early stage breast cancer tumors (dated by TCRdb to 2016 to 2017). Library preparation was by the immunoSEQ multiplex PCR assay. This immuneACCESS table, as held by TCRdb, lists in-frame sequences with V and J called but not all clones. Of the missing ones, under half trace to an unresolved V gene in checked studies; the others have no known cause. Within this sample are tens of thousands of clones, with more than 65% of them counted one time only. The ten largest account for approximately 4.6% of the sample. The sequencing sample was made of blood. The source is a person aged 35-50 years with breast cancer.

This chain links TRBV4-1 with TRBJ1-3; 9 nucleotides match TRBD1. The germline V gene has CDR1 MGHRA and CDR2 YSYEKL. The CDR3 is made up of 14 amino acids. The V segment lost 2 bases and the J segment 9 bases; nucleotides outside the gene matches: 5. For the CDR3, the DNA is TGCGCCAGCAGCCAACCGGGACAGGGAGGCACCATATATTTT. Translating gives CASSQPGQGGTIYF.

The rearrangement joins TRBV7-2 to TRBJ2-5, with no clear D. Trimming took 1 base from V and 1 from J, leaving 1 base between them. This CDR3 is 12 amino acids long. The germline V gene encodes CDR1 SGHTA and CDR2 FQGNSA. The CDR3 reads CASSLVQETQYF. In DNA, the CDR3 is TGTGCCAGCAGCTTAGTCCAAGAGACCCAGTACTTC.

J is TRBJ2-3 and V is TRBV29-1, with 8 bases aligning to TRBD2. This CDR3 spans 15 amino acids. Trimming removed 4 bases from V and 0 bases from J; junction bases left unmatched: 6. Germline-derived CDR1 and CDR2 are SQVTM and ANQGSEA. This CDR3 reads CSVVREGTSTDTQYF. The CDR3 region has the DNA TGCAGCGTTGTTCGGGAGGGGACTAGCACAGATACGCAGTATTTT.

This chain uses TRBV5-1 with TRBJ1-1; TRBD1 agrees at 7 bases. The CDR3 covers 13 residues. V gave up 0 bases and J gave up 9 bases; unmatched junction bases: 5. CDR1 is SGHRS and CDR2 is YFSETQ in the germline V gene. CDR3 sequence reads: CASSLARGQKAFF. The CDR3 DNA follows: TGCGCCAGCAGCTTGGCTAGGGGGCAGAAAGCTTTCTTT.

The genes are TRBV4-3 and TRBJ2-3; D is uncertain. Trimming took 0 bases from V and 2 from J, leaving 18 bases between them. The CDR3 sequence is 18 residues long. The germline CDR1 and CDR2 sequences are LGHNA and YSLEER. In DNA, the CDR3 is TGCGCCAGCAGCCAAGATACGACCAACCTCCCTATCACAGATACGCAGTATTTT. It yields the protein CASSQDTTNLPITDTQYF.

The chain couples TRBV30 to TRBJ2-5; D might be TRBD2 (6 bases). V was pared by 3 bases and J by 3 bases, with 8 bases between. The CDR3 is made up of 12 amino acids. The germline V gene has CDR1 GTSNPN and CDR2 SVGIG (reference sequence). The CDR3 bases are TGTGCCTGGAGGAGGACTAAAGAGACCCAGTACTTC. Its translation is CAWRRTKETQYF.

The rearrangement links TRBV5-8 to TRBJ2-7; the D gene is possibly TRBD2 (7 bases). In germline, CDR1 is SGHTS, CDR2 YDEGEE. Trimming left V 4 bases short and J 5 bases short, with 10 bases between. CDR3 length: 12 amino acids. The CDR3 spells CASSPGGHEQYF. Written as DNA, the CDR3 is TGTGCCAGCAGCCCCGGGGGGCACGAGCAGTACTTC. The variable domain in full, completed from reference TRBV5-8 and TRBJ2-7, reads EAGVTQSPTHLIKTRGQQATLRCSPISGHTSVYWYQQALGLGLQFLLWYDEGEERNRGNFPPRFSGRQFPNYSSELNVNALELEDSALYLCASSPGGHEQYFGPGTRLTVT.

The CDR3 is CASSCTESDSSYNEQFF. The CDR3 DNA reads TGCGCCAGCAGCTGTACAGAGTCCGACAGCTCCTACAATGAGCAGTTCTTC. The chain has TRBV5-1 and TRBJ2-1; D is possibly TRBD1 (5 bases). The ends were cut back, 3 bases at V and 0 bases at J, with 16 bases in the middle. The CDR3 has 17 amino acids. CDR1 is SGHRS and CDR2 is YFSETQ in the germline V gene.

The chain couples TRBV7-8 to TRBJ2-7; a weak D match, TRBD1 (6 bases). Deletions cut 2 bases from V and 2 bases from J, with 10 bases between. The CDR3 has 14 residues. The germline V gene encodes CDR1 SGHVS and CDR2 FQNEAQ. CDR3 nucleotide sequence: TGTGCCAGCAGCTTAATCAGGGGCCCCTACGAGCAGTACTTC. It encodes CASSLIRGPYEQYF. Variable domain in full (rest from reference TRBV7-8 and TRBJ2-7): GAGVSQSPRYKVAKRGQDVALRCDPISGHVSLFWYQQALGQGPEFLTYFQNEAQLDKSGLPSDRFFAERPEGSVSTLKIQRTQQEDSAVYLCASSLIRGPYEQYFGPGTRLTVT.

The rearrangement links TRBV28 to TRBJ1-4; D gene unclear. Germline-derived CDR1 and CDR2 are MDHEN and SYDVKM. Deletions cut 1 base from V and 10 bases from J, with 13 bases between. This CDR3 is built from 14 residues. CDR3 sequence reads: CASSLSEGTGKLFF. In nucleotides, the CDR3 is TGTGCCAGCAGTTTATCTGAGGGCACCGGAAAACTGTTTTTT. The full variable domain, in which reference TRBV28 and TRBJ1-4 provide the parts outside the CDR3, is DVKVTQSSRYLVKRTGEKVFLECVQDMDHENMFWYRQDPGLGLRLIYFSYDVKMKEKGDIPEGYSVSREKKERFSLILESASTNQTSMYLCASSLSEGTGKLFFGSGTQLSVL.

The chain carries TRBV7-2 and TRBJ1-1, with TRBD1 identical over 7 bases. The germline V gene encodes CDR1 SGHTA and CDR2 FQGNSA. This CDR3 contains 14 residues. J lost 1 base, V lost 6 bases, and 5 bases had no gene match. CDR3 nucleotide sequence: TGTGCCAGCAGGGAGGGACAGCCGAACACTGAAGCTTTCTTT. Protein sequence: CASREGQPNTEAFF.

The chain uses TRBV28 and TRBJ1-2; D gene uncertain. V was cut by 4 bases and J by 5 bases, with 5 bases left in between. CDR3 length: 11 amino acids. Germline V gene lookup returns CDR1 MDHEN and CDR2 SYDVKM. The CDR3 DNA follows: TGTGCCAGCAGTTCGCTTTATGGCTACACCTTC. Amino acids: CASSSLYGYTF.

The rearrangement uses TRBV27 and TRBJ2-1; D remains unclear. The CDR3 consists of 14 residues. Germline assignment: CDR1 MNHEY and CDR2 SMNVEV (reference sequence). Trimming shortened V by 5 bases and J by 5 bases, and 13 bases separated the two germline ends. In DNA form, the CDR3 reads TGTGCCAGCAGTCTTATGGCAGCGAACAATGAGCAGTTCTTC. It codes for CASSLMAANNEQFF.

This chain uses TRBV30 with TRBJ1-2; D is unresolved. There are 12 residues in the CDR3. V lost 2 bases and J 7 bases, leaving 11 bases between the germline ends. The V gene's germline CDR1 is GTSNPN and CDR2 SVGIG (reference sequence). DNA for the CDR3: TGTGCCTGGAGTACTACTGTGGGTGGCTACACCTTC. Translation gives CAWSTTVGGYTF.

The chain is built from TRBV7-3 and TRBJ2-3, with a weak D call TRBD2 (6 bases). The CDR3 length is 14 residues. Germline V gene data show CDR1 as SGHTA and CDR2 as FQGTGA. V was shortened by 5 bases and J by 0 bases, with 9 bases between the two germline ends. The CDR3 reads CASSPSVSTDTQYF. The CDR3 DNA is TGTGCCAGCAGCCCTAGCGTGAGCACAGATACGCAGTATTTT.

The gene calls are TRBV6-5 and TRBJ2-7; TRBD2 is a possible D gene (6 bases). The CDR3 is 15 amino acids. The V end lost 6 bases, the J end lost 1 base, and 16 bases lay between the germline ends. Germline V gene sequence: CDR1 MNHEY, CDR2 SVGAGI. In DNA, the CDR3 is TGTGCCAGCAGCCTAAGGTGGGAGGCATCCTACGAGCAGTACTTC. It translates to CASSLRWEASYEQYF.

The gene calls are TRBV2 and TRBJ1-1; a weak D match, TRBD1 (6 bases). Germline V gene data show CDR1 as SNHLY and CDR2 as FYNNEI. The ends were cut back, 6 bases at V and 0 bases at J, with 14 bases in the middle. The CDR3 has 15 amino acids. The CDR3 spells CASSVNRVMNTEAFF. In nucleotides, the CDR3 is TGTGCCAGCAGCGTTAACAGGGTAATGAACACTGAAGCTTTCTTT. Supplemented by reference TRBV2 and TRBJ1-1, the full variable domain reads EPEVTQTPSHQVTQMGQEVILRCVPISNHLYFYWYRQILGQKVEFLVSFYNNEISEKSEIFDDQFSVERPDGSNFTLKIRSTKLEDSAMYFCASSVNRVMNTEAFFGQGTRLTVV.

In DNA, the CDR3 is TGCGCCAGCAGCCAAGATCGGGGGGGGTACGATTGGACCCAGTACTTC. Its protein product is CASSQDRGGYDWTQYF. This rearrangement joins TRBV4-1 to TRBJ2-5, with TRBD2 identical over 8 bases. With 0 bases clipped from V and 7 bases from J, the junction kept 10 bases outside the gene matches. CDR3 length: 16 amino acids. The germline V gene encodes CDR1 MGHRA and CDR2 YSYEKL.

This sequence joins TRBV28 and TRBJ2-7; D remains ambiguous. Germline lookup yields CDR1 MDHEN and CDR2 SYDVKM. The V gene lost 6 bases and the J gene lost 2 bases, with 14 bases spanning the gap. The CDR3 is made up of 14 amino acids. The DNA of the CDR3 is TGTGCCAGCAGACCGGCCGGGTTGGCCTACGAGCAGTACTTC. Protein sequence: CASRPAGLAYEQYF. Full variable domain (outside the CDR3, taken from reference TRBV28 and TRBJ2-7): DVKVTQSSRYLVKRTGEKVFLECVQDMDHENMFWYRQDPGLGLRLIYFSYDVKMKEKGDIPEGYSVSREKKERFSLILESASTNQTSMYLCASRPAGLAYEQYFGPGTRLTVT.

CDR3 region: CATMNGGKSYNEQFF. The CDR3 DNA follows: TGTGCCACCATGAACGGCGGGAAGTCCTACAATGAGCAGTTCTTC. The gene calls are TRBV28 and TRBJ2-1, with D tentatively TRBD2 (6 bases). V was trimmed by 10 bases and J by 1 base, leaving 17 bases between them. The CDR3 extends over 15 amino acids. Germline-derived CDR1 and CDR2 are MDHEN and SYDVKM.

Regarding this clone: Other DNA variants within this sample encode the same CDR3. The CDR3 protein is CASSQDTTRGTGELFF. The CDR3 DNA sequence: TGCGCCAGCAGCCAAGATACGACGAGAGGGACTGGGGAGCTGTTTTTT. This chain connects TRBV4-3 to TRBJ2-2; a possible D gene is TRBD2 (6 bases). CDR3 length equals 16 residues. The V and J ends lost 0 bases and 8 bases respectively, with 16 bases between them. Per germline, CDR1 LGHNA and CDR2 YSLEER.

This clone was found once. The chain couples TRBV5-1 to TRBJ1-1; the D gene is possibly TRBD1 (5 bases). Trimming took off 1 base at V and 6 bases at J, with 10 bases between the two ends. The germline V gene has CDR1 SGHRS and CDR2 YFSETQ. The CDR3 loop spans 13 amino acids. Here the CDR3 reads CASSLTGGSEAFF. CDR3 bases: TGCGCCAGCAGCTTGACTGGGGGATCTGAAGCTTTCTTT.